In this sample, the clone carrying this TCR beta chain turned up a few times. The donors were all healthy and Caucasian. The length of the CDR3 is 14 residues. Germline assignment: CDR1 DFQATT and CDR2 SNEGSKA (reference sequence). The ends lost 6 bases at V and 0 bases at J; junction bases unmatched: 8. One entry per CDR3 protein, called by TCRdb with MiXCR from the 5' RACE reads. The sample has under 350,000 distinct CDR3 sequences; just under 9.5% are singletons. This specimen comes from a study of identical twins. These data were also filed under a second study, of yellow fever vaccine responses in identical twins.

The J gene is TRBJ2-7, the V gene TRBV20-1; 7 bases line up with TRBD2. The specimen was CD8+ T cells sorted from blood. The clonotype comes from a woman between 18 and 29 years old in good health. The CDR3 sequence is CSATGTNSSYEQYF. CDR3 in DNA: TGCAGTGCGACCGGGACTAACAGCTCCTACGAGCAGTACTTC.